Shown below are 12 T cell receptor beta chains from a single sample sequenced in a study of monozygotic twins with inflammatory bowel disease. TCRdb reanalyzed the 5' RACE reads and collapses them to one entry per CDR3 protein, without DNA. The sample shows roughly 170,000 distinct CDR3 sequences, and around 7% sits with its ten largest clones. Sequencing input: blood. These receptors were obtained from a human donor with ulcerative colitis or Crohn's disease, or a healthy co-twin of an affected twin (not recorded which).

The rearrangement links TRBV10-3 to TRBJ2-7; TCRdb outputs TRBD2, but without DNA this stays unchecked. Germline CDR1 and CDR2: ENHRY and SYGVKD. The CDR3 sequence is 17 residues long. CDR3 residues: CAISKASGRSLFYEQYF.

This sequence joins TRBV20-1 and TRBJ2-1. The V gene's germline CDR1 is DFQATT and CDR2 SNEGSKA (reference sequence). The CDR3 covers 15 residues. The CDR3 protein is CSARGMDIRSNEQFF.

V gene TRBV5-4 combines with J gene TRBJ2-2; TCRdb picks TRBD1, but there is no DNA to check that call. The germline CDR1 and CDR2 sequences are SGHNT and YYREEE (reference sequence). The CDR3 is 16 residues long. CDR3 in amino acids: CASSSESGTGPGELFF.

This sequence joins TRBV28 and TRBJ1-1. Germline V gene sequence: CDR1 MDHEN, CDR2 SYDVKM. This CDR3 comprises 12 residues. CDR3: CASSSSEPEAFF.

The chain recombines TRBV6-1 with TRBJ2-1; as DNA is missing, the TRBD2 call by TCRdb cannot be tested. CDR3 length: 15 residues. The germline CDR1 and CDR2 sequences are MNHNS and SASEGT. CDR3 protein: CASTIRAGKYNEQFF.

The CDR3: CASSGGPSNYGYTF. This rearrangement joins TRBV7-2 to TRBJ1-2. The CDR3 extends over 14 amino acids. Germline V gives CDR1 SGHTA, CDR2 FQGNSA.

The CDR3 sequence is CASSPPGGLGNQPQHF. The J gene is TRBJ1-5, the V gene TRBV18. This CDR3 is 16 amino acids long. Germline V lookup: CDR1 KGHSH, CDR2 LQKENI.

This rearrangement joins TRBV20-1 to TRBJ2-6; TCRdb's D call, TRBD1, is unchecked because there is no DNA. The germline CDR1 and CDR2 sequences are DFQATT and SNEGSKA (reference sequence). The CDR3 contains 14 residues. The CDR3 loop is CSAPNRAGANVLTF.

The chain combines TRBV7-2 with TRBJ2-3; TCRdb's assignment of TRBD1 cannot be checked, as there is no DNA. The CDR3 has 15 residues. Germline CDR1 reads SGHTA; CDR2 reads FQGNSA. Here the CDR3 reads CASSFSPRGTDTQYF.

The V and J genes are TRBV7-7 and TRBJ2-5; TCRdb's D call, TRBD1, is unchecked because there is no DNA. The CDR3 loop spans 14 amino acids. The germline CDR1 and CDR2 sequences are SSHAT and FNYEAQ (reference sequence). The CDR3 here is CASSPRGGGETQYF.

The chain is built from TRBV20-1 and TRBJ2-2. Per germline, CDR1 DFQATT and CDR2 SNEGSKA (reference sequence). This CDR3 is built from 15 residues. CDR3 in amino acids: CSARDSSANTGELFF.

The rearrangement links TRBV5-1 to TRBJ2-1; TCRdb's D call, TRBD1, is unchecked because there is no DNA. Per the germline V gene, CDR1 is SGHRS and CDR2 is YFSETQ. This CDR3 spans 14 amino acids. The chain's CDR3 is CASSLGDTYNEQFF.